This T cell receptor beta chain appears in the sequencing data of a study of technical replicates of blood from a handful of donors. The germline gives CDR1 MNHNS, CDR2 SASEGT. The CDR3 has 13 residues. The V gene end was trimmed by 7 bases and the J gene end by 5 bases; junction bases not matched to a gene: 5. Generated by immunoSEQ multiplex PCR, the TCRdb table keeps only in-frame clones and is missing some. This table holds tens of thousands of clones, approximately 94% found once. The sequenced material came from T cells isolated from PBMCs. The TCR comes from a human donor in good health. This sequence joins TRBV6-1 and TRBJ1-2; 9 nucleotides align to TRBD1. The CDR3 is CASTDRGLYGYTF. The CDR3 region has the DNA TGTGCCAGCACGGACAGGGGACTTTATGGCTACACCTTC.